A selection of T cell receptor beta chains follows, all from one sample in a study of T cells in Graves' hyperthyroidism and ophthalmopathy. TCRdb processed the multiplex PCR reads anew with MiXCR; each CDR3 protein has one entry. The sample gives roughly 250,000 distinct CDR3 sequences, roughly 15% of which show up once; around 30% is in the top ten. Material: blood. These receptors were obtained from a woman between 18 and 30 years old with Graves' ophthalmopathy. The CDR3 runs from the conserved cysteine through the conserved F or W. A D gene is named only where the DNA matches it firmly. Clone size is shown for a subset of rows, as once, few, many or a class of expanded clone.

d_call j_call v_call clone_size cdr3_aa cdr3_nt
NA TRBJ2-2 TRBV6-1 many CAASGVFSGELFF TGTGCGGCCAGTGGGGTCTTCAGCGGGGAGCTGTTTTTT
NA TRBJ2-6 TRBV28 few CASLLAGSHSGANVLTF TGTGCCAGCCTACTTGCGGGATCCCACTCTGGGGCCAACGTCCTGACTTTC
NA TRBJ1-2 TRBV3-1 many CASSQEYGAYGYTF TGTGCCAGCAGCCAAGAGTACGGGGCCTATGGCTACACCTTC
NA TRBJ2-7 TRBV19 many CASSMGGGYYEQYF TGTGCCAGTAGTATGGGGGGCGGATACTACGAGCAGTACTTC
TRBD2 TRBJ2-7 TRBV27 many CASSPSGAGGLNEQYF TGTGCCAGCAGTCCCTCCGGGGCGGGAGGGTTAAACGAGCAGTACTTC
TRBD2 TRBJ2-3 TRBV6-5 many CASSYSRGGVTDTQYF TGTGCCAGCAGTTACTCTCGCGGGGGGGTCACAGATACGCAGTATTTT
TRBD1 TRBJ2-4 TRBV6-2/TRBV6-3 many CASSPGQLAKNIQYF TGTGCCAGCAGTCCGGGACAGCTAGCCAAAAACATTCAGTACTTC
NA TRBJ1-1 TRBV12-3/TRBV12-4 many CASSLNAVVLSANTEAFF TGTGCCAGCAGTTTAAATGCGGTGGTTCTCTCGGCGAACACTGAAGCTTTCTTT
NA TRBJ2-7 TRBV28 many CASSYPGFYEQYF TGTGCCAGCAGTTATCCAGGGTTCTACGAGCAGTACTTC
NA TRBJ2-1 TRBV12-3/TRBV12-4 many CASSLEGQEQFF TGTGCCAGCAGCCTAGAGGGGCAGGAGCAGTTCTTC
NA TRBJ2-1 TRBV6-1 NA CASSTSTEQFF TGTGCCAGCAGCACTAGCACTGAGCAGTTCTTC
NA TRBJ2-7 TRBV18 many CASSPRQRGGPYEQYF TGTGCCAGCTCACCACGGCAAAGGGGTGGCCCCTACGAGCAGTACTTC
TRBD1 TRBJ1-1 TRBV5-8 many CASSFGLGGGESEAFF TGTGCCAGCAGCTTCGGGTTAGGAGGGGGCGAGTCTGAAGCTTTCTTT
TRBD1 TRBJ2-7 TRBV7-7 many CASSLGTGYEQYF TGTGCTAGCAGCTTAGGGACAGGGTACGAGCAGTACTTC
NA TRBJ1-2 TRBV28 many CASSLSASMRGYTF TGTGCCAGCAGTTTATCTGCCTCCATGCGGGGCTACACCTTC
TRBD1 TRBJ1-1 TRBV20-1 many CSAPGGTEAFF TGCAGTGCCCCAGGGGGGACTGAAGCTTTCTTT
NA TRBJ1-3 TRBV4-1 NA CASSQEGGAGNTIYF TGCGCCAGCAGCCAAGAGGGAGGGGCTGGAAACACCATATATTTT
TRBD1 TRBJ1-1 TRBV6-2/TRBV6-3 NA CASSYSLEGARMNTEAFF TGTGCCAGCAGTTACTCCCTAGAGGGGGCGCGGATGAACACTGAAGCTTTCTTT
TRBD2 TRBJ2-5 TRBV20-1 many CSAASGSGETQYF TGCAGTGCTGCAAGCGGGAGCGGCGAGACCCAGTACTTC
TRBD2 TRBJ2-1 TRBV7-3 many CASSPGTSGAYNGEQFF TGTGCCAGCAGCCCCGGGACTAGCGGGGCCTATAATGGTGAGCAGTTCTTC
NA TRBJ2-5 TRBV25-1 NA CASSDFRAGKTQYF TGTGCCAGCAGTGATTTCAGGGCTGGGAAGACCCAGTACTTC
NA TRBJ1-1 TRBV28 few CASSLLVTEAFF TGTGCCAGCAGTTTATTAGTCACTGAAGCTTTCTTT
TRBD2 TRBJ2-5 TRBV30 NA CAWGLGTQETQYF TGTGCCTGGGGACTAGGGACTCAAGAGACCCAGTACTTC
NA TRBJ2-1 TRBV20-1 many CSAKTGRGTTNEQFF TGCAGTGCTAAGACAGGGAGGGGGACTACCAATGAGCAGTTCTTC